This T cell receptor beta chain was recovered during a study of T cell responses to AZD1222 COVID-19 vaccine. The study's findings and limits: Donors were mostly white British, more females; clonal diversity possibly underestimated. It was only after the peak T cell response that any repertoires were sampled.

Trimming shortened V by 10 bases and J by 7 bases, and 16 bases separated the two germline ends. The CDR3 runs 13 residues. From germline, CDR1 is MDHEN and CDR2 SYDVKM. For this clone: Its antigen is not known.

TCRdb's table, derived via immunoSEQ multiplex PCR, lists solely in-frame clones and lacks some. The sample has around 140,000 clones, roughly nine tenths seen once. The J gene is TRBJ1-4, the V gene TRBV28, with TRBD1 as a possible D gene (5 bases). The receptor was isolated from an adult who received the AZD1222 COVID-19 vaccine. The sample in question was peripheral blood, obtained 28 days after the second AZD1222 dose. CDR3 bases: TGTGCCATCGCGGACACTCAGGCTGAAAAACTGTTTTTT. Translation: CAIADTQAEKLFF.